These 2 T cell receptor beta chains were sequenced from one sample in a study of read filtering for tumor transcriptome and immune sequencing. Molecular barcoded adaptors covering alpha/delta and beta/gamma chains were used on about 0.4 ug RNA. TCRdb reanalysed the reads using MiXCR and keeps one entry per CDR3 protein. The profile shows about 60,000 distinct CDR3 sequences, 14% of them singletons. Material: a population of CD138-negative cells sorted from bone marrow. Receptors were obtained from a donor at least 40 years old with multiple myeloma.

The genes are TRBV7-2 and TRBJ2-7; perhaps TRBD2 as D (6 bases). Germline V lookup: CDR1 SGHTA, CDR2 FQGNSA. V was pared by 0 bases and J by 6 bases, with 9 bases between. The CDR3 has 13 amino acids. Here the CDR3 reads CASSLAEGSEQYF. For the CDR3, the DNA is TGTGCCAGCAGCTTAGCGGAGGGGAGCGAGCAGTACTTC.

This clonotype was seen repeatedly, ten times or more. The rearrangement uses TRBV4-3 and TRBJ2-7; D tentatively fits TRBD1 or TRBD2 (7 bases each). Germline V gene data show CDR1 as LGHNA and CDR2 as YSLEER. V was trimmed by 0 bases and J by 5 bases, leaving 17 bases between them. This CDR3 contains 16 residues. This CDR3 reads CASSQDHGQGGNEQYF. In DNA form, the CDR3 reads TGCGCCAGCAGCCAAGATCACGGGCAGGGGGGGAACGAGCAGTACTTC.